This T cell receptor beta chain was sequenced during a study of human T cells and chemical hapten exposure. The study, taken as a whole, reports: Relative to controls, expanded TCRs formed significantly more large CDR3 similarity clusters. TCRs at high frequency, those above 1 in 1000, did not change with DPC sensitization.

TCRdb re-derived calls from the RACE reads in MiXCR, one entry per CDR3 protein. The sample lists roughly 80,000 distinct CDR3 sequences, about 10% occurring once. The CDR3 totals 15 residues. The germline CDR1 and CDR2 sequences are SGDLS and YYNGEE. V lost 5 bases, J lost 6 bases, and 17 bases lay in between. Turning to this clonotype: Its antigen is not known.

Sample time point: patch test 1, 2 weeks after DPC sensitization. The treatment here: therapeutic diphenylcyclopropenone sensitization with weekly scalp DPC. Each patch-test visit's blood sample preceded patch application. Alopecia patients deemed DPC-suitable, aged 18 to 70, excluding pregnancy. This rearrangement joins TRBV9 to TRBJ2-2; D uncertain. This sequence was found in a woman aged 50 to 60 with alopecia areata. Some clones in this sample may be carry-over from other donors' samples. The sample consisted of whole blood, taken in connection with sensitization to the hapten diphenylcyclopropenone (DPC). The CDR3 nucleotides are TGTGCCAGCAGTCGGCGGAACACCAGCCCCGGGGAGCTGTTTTTT. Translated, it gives CASSRRNTSPGELFF.